The clone carrying this T cell receptor beta chain was detected only once. These data belong to a study of blood T cell repertoires in COVID-19. Authors' processing steps: Nucleated cell counts were estimated from reference gene primer amplification. Clones were sequenced by immunoSEQ multiplex PCR, and TCRdb holds only the in-frame ones, with some missing. D and trimming come from the DNA, and the V and J calls and clone size come from that table. The sample lists around 40,000 clones; 85% were seen once. This CDR3 comprises 12 residues. Germline CDR1 reads LNHDA; CDR2 reads SQIVND (reference sequence). With 5 bases removed from V and 10 bases from J, the gap between germline ends came to 12 bases.

This rearrangement joins TRBV19 to TRBJ1-3, with D possibly TRBD1 on 5 matching bases. The sequenced material came from peripheral blood. This TCR was sampled from a human donor in a cohort sampled during active COVID-19. The CDR3 bases are TGTGCCAGTAGTGCGGACATGAGGACCATATATTTT. This encodes CASSADMRTIYF.